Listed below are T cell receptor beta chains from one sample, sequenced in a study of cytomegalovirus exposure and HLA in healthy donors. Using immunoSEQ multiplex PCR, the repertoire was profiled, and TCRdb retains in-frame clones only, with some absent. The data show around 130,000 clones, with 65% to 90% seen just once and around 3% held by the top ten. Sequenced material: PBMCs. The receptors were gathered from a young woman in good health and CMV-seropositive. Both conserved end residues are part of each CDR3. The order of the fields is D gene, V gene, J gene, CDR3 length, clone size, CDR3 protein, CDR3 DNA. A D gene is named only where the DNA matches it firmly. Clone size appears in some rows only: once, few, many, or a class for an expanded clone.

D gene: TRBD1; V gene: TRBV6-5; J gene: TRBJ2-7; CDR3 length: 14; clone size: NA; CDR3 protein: CASTQQGPAYEQYF; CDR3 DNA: TGTGCCAGCACCCAACAGGGGCCTGCCTACGAGCAGTACTTC
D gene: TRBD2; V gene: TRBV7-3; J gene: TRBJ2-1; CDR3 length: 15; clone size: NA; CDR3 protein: CASSFTGGPYNEQFF; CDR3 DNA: TGTGCCAGCAGCTTTACGGGGGGACCCTACAATGAGCAGTTCTTC
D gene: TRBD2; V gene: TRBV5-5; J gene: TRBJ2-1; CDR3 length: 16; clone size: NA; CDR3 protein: CASINPWTSRYNEQFF; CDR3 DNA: TGTGCCAGCATTAACCCATGGACTAGCCGATACAATGAGCAGTTCTTC
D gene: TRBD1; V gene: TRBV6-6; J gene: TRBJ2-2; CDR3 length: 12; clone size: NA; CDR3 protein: CASGQDTGELFF; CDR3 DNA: TGTGCCAGCGGACAGGACACCGGGGAGCTGTTTTTT
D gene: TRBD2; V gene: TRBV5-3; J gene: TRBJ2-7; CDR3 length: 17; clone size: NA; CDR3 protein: CARSNLGTTKGAYEQYF; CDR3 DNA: TGTGCCAGAAGCAACTTAGGGACTACCAAAGGGGCCTACGAGCAGTACTTC
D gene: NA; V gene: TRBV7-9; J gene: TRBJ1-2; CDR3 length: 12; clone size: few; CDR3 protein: CASSLDSYGYTF; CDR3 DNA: TGTGCCAGCAGCTTAGACAGCTATGGCTACACCTTC
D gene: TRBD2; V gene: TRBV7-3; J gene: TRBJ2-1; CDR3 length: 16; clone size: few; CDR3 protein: CASSLTAAGGYNEQFF; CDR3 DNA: TGTGCCAGCAGCTTAACGGCAGCGGGGGGGTACAATGAGCAGTTCTTC
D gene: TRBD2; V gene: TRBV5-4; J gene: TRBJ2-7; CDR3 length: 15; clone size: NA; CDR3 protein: CASSGGLADVYEQYF; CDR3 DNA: TGTGCCAGCAGCGGGGGACTAGCGGACGTCTACGAGCAGTACTTC
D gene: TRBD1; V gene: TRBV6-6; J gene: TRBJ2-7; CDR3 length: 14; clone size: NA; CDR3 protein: CASSYRQGYYEQYF; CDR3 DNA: TGTGCCAGCAGTTACAGACAGGGATACTACGAGCAGTACTTC
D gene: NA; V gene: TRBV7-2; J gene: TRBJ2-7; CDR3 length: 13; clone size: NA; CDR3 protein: CASSLVRGDEQYF; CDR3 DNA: TGTGCCAGCAGCTTAGTAAGGGGTGACGAGCAGTACTTC
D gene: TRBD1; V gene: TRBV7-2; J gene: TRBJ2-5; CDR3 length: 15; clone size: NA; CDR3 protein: CASSFGTGKGETQYF; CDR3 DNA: TGTGCCAGCAGCTTTGGGACAGGGAAAGGGGAGACCCAGTACTTC
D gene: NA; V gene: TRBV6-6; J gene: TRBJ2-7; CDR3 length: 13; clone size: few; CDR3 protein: CASNNPPSNVQYF; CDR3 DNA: TGTGCCAGCAATAATCCCCCTAGCAATGTGCAGTACTTC
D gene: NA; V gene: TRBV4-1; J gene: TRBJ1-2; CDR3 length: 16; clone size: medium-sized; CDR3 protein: CASSQVDSSFNYGYTF; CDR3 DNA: TGCGCCAGCAGCCAAGTAGACAGTTCTTTTAACTATGGCTACACCTTC
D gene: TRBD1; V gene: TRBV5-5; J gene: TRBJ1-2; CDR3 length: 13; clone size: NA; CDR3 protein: CASSQGQDYGYTF; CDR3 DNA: TGTGCCAGCAGCCAAGGACAGGATTATGGCTACACCTTC
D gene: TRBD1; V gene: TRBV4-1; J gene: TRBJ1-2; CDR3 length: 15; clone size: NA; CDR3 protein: CASSQVGTGVYGYTF; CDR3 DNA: TGCGCCAGCAGCCAAGTTGGTACAGGGGTTTACGGCTACACCTTC
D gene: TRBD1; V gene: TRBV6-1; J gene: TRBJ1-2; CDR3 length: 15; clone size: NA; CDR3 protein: CASIGGDRGTYGYTF; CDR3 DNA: TGTGCCAGCATAGGGGGAGACAGGGGAACCTATGGCTACACCTTC
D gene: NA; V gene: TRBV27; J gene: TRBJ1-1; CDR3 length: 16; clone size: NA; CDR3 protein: CASSLSPHRENTEAFF; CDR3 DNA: TGTGCCAGCAGTTTAAGCCCCCACAGGGAGAACACTGAAGCTTTCTTT
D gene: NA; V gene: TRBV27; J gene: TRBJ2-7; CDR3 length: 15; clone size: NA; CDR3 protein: CASSFAVGGAYEQYF; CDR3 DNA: TGTGCCAGCAGTTTCGCGGTGGGGGGGGCGTACGAGCAGTACTTC
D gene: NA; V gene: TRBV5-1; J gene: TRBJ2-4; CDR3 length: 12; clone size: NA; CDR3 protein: CASSPAENIQYF; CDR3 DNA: TGCGCCAGCAGCCCTGCAGAAAACATTCAGTACTTC
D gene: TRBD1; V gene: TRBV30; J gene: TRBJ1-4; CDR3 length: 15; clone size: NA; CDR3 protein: CAWSTSRTGNEKLFF; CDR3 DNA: TGTGCCTGGAGTACCTCCAGGACAGGGAATGAAAAACTGTTTTTT
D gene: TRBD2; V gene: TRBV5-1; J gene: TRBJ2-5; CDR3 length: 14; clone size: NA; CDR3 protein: CASSPSGVRETQYF; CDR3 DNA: TGCGCCAGCAGCCCGAGCGGGGTTAGGGAGACCCAGTACTTC
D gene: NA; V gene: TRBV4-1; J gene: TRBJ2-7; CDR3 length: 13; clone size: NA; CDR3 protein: CASSQVEGDEQYF; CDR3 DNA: TGCGCCAGCAGCCAAGTAGAGGGGGACGAGCAGTACTTC
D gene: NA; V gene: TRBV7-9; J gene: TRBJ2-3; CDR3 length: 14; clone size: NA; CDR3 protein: CASSLGLSSDTQYF; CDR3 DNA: TGTGCCAGCAGCTTAGGCCTATCCTCAGATACGCAGTATTTT
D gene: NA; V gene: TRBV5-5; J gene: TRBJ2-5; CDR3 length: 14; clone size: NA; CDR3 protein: CASSLAEARETQYF; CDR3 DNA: TGTGCCAGCAGCTTGGCCGAGGCTCGGGAGACCCAGTACTTC
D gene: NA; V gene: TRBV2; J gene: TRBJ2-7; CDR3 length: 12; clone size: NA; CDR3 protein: CASRSAGNEQYF; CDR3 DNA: TGTGCCAGCAGGTCTGCAGGCAACGAGCAGTACTTC
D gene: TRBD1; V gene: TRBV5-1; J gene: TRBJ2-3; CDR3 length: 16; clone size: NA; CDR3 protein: CASSVHRGGDTDTQYF; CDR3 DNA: TGCGCCAGCAGCGTCCACAGGGGTGGGGACACAGATACGCAGTATTTT
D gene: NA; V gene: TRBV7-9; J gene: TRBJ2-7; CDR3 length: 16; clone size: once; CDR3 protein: CASSLLSEAWTYEQYF; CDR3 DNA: TGTGCCAGCAGCTTATTAAGTGAGGCCTGGACCTACGAGCAGTACTTC
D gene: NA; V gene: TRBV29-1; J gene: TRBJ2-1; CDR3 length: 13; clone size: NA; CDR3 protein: CSVEGANYNEQFF; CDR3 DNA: TGCAGCGTTGAAGGAGCTAACTACAATGAGCAGTTCTTC
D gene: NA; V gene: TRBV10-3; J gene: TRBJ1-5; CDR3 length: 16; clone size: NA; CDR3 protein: CAISGPDSDTNQPQHF; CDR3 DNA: TGTGCCATCAGTGGGCCCGACAGCGACACTAATCAGCCCCAGCATTTT
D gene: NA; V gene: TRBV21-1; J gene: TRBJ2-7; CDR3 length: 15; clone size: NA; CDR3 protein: CASSKGGTAPYEQYF; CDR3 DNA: TGTGCCAGCAGCAAAGGGGGGACAGCACCCTACGAGCAGTACTTC
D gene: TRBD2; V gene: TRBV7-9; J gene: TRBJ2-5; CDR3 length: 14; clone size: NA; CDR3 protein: CASSPQASGETQYF; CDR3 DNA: TGTGCCAGCAGCCCCCAGGCTAGCGGGGAGACCCAGTACTTC
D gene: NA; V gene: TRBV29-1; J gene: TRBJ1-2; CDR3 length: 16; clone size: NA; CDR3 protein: CSVEAPLEGLSYGYTF; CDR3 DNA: TGCAGCGTTGAAGCCCCTTTGGAGGGGTTAAGCTATGGCTACACCTTC
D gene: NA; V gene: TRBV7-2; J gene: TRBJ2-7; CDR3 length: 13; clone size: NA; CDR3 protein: CASSSPLAYEQYF; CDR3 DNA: TGTGCCAGCAGCTCCCCCCTTGCGTACGAGCAGTACTTC
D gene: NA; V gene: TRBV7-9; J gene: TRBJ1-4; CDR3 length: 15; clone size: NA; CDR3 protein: CASSLWGESNEKLFF; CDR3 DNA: TGTGCCAGCAGCTTATGGGGGGAGTCTAATGAAAAACTGTTTTTT
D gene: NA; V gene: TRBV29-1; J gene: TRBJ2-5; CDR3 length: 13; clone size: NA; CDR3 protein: CSVQGVGGETQYF; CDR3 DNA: TGCAGCGTTCAGGGGGTAGGGGGGGAGACCCAGTACTTC
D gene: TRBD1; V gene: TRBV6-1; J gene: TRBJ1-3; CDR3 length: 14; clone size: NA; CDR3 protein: CASSGTGGGNTIYF; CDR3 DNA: TGTGCCAGCAGTGGTACAGGGGGTGGAAACACCATATATTTT
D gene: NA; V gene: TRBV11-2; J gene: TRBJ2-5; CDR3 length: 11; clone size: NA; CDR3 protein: CASSSKETQYF; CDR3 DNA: TGTGCCAGCAGCTCTAAAGAGACCCAGTACTTC
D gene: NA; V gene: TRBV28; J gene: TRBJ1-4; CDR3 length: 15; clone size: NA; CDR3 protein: CASSFLEGGSEKLFF; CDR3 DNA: TGTGCCAGCAGTTTTTTGGAGGGTGGGAGTGAAAAACTGTTTTTT
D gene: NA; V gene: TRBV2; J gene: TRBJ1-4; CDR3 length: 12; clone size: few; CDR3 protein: CASSPGWEKLFF; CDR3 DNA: TGTGCCAGCAGTCCAGGGTGGGAAAAACTGTTTTTT
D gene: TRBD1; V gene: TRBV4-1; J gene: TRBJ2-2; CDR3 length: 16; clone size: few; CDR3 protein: CASSQAGTGGTGELFF; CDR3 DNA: TGCGCCAGCAGCCAGGCCGGGACAGGGGGCACCGGGGAGCTGTTTTTT